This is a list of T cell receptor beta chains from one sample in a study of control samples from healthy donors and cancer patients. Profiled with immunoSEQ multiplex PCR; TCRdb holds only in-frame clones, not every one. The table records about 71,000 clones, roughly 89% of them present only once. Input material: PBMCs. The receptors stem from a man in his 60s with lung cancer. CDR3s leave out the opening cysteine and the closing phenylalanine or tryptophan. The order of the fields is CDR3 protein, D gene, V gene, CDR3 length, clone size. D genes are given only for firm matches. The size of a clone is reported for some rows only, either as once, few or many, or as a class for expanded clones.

cdr3_aa: ASSSGQGGYANEKLF
d_call: TRBD1
v_call: TRBV5-6
cdr3_length: 15
clone_size: -

cdr3_aa: ASSRGQGATNEKLF
d_call: TRBD1
v_call: TRBV2
cdr3_length: 14
clone_size: -

cdr3_aa: ASNPTAGANVLT
d_call: -
v_call: TRBV6-2/TRBV6-3
cdr3_length: 12
clone_size: -

cdr3_aa: ASSLDRSLLTQY
d_call: TRBD1
v_call: TRBV7-9
cdr3_length: 12
clone_size: -

cdr3_aa: ASSHRDGSTDTQY
d_call: -
v_call: TRBV14
cdr3_length: 13
clone_size: -

cdr3_aa: ASSQDLQETQY
d_call: -
v_call: TRBV4-1
cdr3_length: 11
clone_size: -

cdr3_aa: ASSTRQAGGQPQH
d_call: -
v_call: TRBV3-1/TRBV3-2
cdr3_length: 13
clone_size: -

cdr3_aa: ASSDGSFTDTQY
d_call: -
v_call: TRBV10-1
cdr3_length: 12
clone_size: -

cdr3_aa: ASSQGGTGSYNEQF
d_call: TRBD1
v_call: TRBV7-3
cdr3_length: 14
clone_size: -

cdr3_aa: ASRAGAFTGELF
d_call: -
v_call: TRBV19
cdr3_length: 12
clone_size: -

cdr3_aa: ASSYLQGDVTEQF
d_call: -
v_call: TRBV6-2/TRBV6-3
cdr3_length: 13
clone_size: -

cdr3_aa: ASSTEQGADYGYT
d_call: TRBD1
v_call: TRBV5-1
cdr3_length: 13
clone_size: -

cdr3_aa: ASSNDNQPQH
d_call: -
v_call: TRBV12-3/TRBV12-4
cdr3_length: 10
clone_size: -

cdr3_aa: ASSPTGGDQPQH
d_call: -
v_call: TRBV7-9
cdr3_length: 12
clone_size: -

cdr3_aa: ASSYGSASSNEQF
d_call: -
v_call: TRBV7-3
cdr3_length: 13
clone_size: -

cdr3_aa: ASSPIGYNEQF
d_call: -
v_call: TRBV7-9
cdr3_length: 11
clone_size: -

cdr3_aa: ASSTGTGLYYGYT
d_call: TRBD1
v_call: TRBV9
cdr3_length: 13
clone_size: -

cdr3_aa: ASSLAGNYGYT
d_call: -
v_call: TRBV7-3
cdr3_length: 11
clone_size: -

cdr3_aa: ATSDFGGRGMAGELF
d_call: TRBD2
v_call: TRBV24-1
cdr3_length: 15
clone_size: -

cdr3_aa: ASSLGRLLVSNEKLF
d_call: -
v_call: TRBV5-1
cdr3_length: 15
clone_size: -

cdr3_aa: ATSESQGAFAEAF
d_call: TRBD1
v_call: TRBV24-1
cdr3_length: 13
clone_size: -

cdr3_aa: ASKPGQDTYEQY
d_call: TRBD1
v_call: TRBV6-6
cdr3_length: 12
clone_size: once

cdr3_aa: ASSRKGTGTELNSPLH
d_call: TRBD1
v_call: TRBV4-1
cdr3_length: 16
clone_size: once

cdr3_aa: ASSLSSGRSNQPQH
d_call: -
v_call: TRBV5-1
cdr3_length: 14
clone_size: -

cdr3_aa: SIRDRGNYGYT
d_call: TRBD1
v_call: TRBV29-1
cdr3_length: 11
clone_size: few

cdr3_aa: ASSIVTGEKLF
d_call: -
v_call: TRBV7-3
cdr3_length: 11
clone_size: -

cdr3_aa: ASSQEKNAINYGYT
d_call: -
v_call: TRBV4-1
cdr3_length: 14
clone_size: -

cdr3_aa: ATSSEGSSYNEQF
d_call: -
v_call: TRBV15
cdr3_length: 13
clone_size: -

cdr3_aa: ASSYAGPHGGAWQAF
d_call: -
v_call: TRBV6-2/TRBV6-3
cdr3_length: 15
clone_size: -

cdr3_aa: ASSYSTRYHNSPLH
d_call: -
v_call: TRBV6-5
cdr3_length: 14
clone_size: -

cdr3_aa: ASSRTGTGTSGANVLT
d_call: TRBD1
v_call: TRBV9
cdr3_length: 16
clone_size: -

cdr3_aa: ASRDLTYEQY
d_call: -
v_call: TRBV25-1
cdr3_length: 10
clone_size: -

cdr3_aa: ASSLDWTGPTDTQY
d_call: TRBD1
v_call: TRBV7-3
cdr3_length: 14
clone_size: once

cdr3_aa: ASSDTGRYMNTEAF
d_call: -
v_call: TRBV10-2
cdr3_length: 14
clone_size: -